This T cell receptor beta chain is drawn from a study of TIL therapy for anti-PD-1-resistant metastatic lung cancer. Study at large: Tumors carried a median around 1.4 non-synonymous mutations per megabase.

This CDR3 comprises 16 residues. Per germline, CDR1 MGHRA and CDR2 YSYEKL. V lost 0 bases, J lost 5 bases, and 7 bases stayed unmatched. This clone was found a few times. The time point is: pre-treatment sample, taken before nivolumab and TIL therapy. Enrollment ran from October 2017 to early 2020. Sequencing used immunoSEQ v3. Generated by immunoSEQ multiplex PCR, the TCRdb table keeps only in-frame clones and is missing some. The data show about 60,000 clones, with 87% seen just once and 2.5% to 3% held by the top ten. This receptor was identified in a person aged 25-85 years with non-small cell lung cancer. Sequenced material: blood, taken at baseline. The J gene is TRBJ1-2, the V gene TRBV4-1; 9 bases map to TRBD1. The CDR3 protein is CASSQDMGTGPYGYTF. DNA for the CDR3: TGCGCCAGCAGCCAAGATATGGGGACAGGGCCTTATGGCTACACCTTC.